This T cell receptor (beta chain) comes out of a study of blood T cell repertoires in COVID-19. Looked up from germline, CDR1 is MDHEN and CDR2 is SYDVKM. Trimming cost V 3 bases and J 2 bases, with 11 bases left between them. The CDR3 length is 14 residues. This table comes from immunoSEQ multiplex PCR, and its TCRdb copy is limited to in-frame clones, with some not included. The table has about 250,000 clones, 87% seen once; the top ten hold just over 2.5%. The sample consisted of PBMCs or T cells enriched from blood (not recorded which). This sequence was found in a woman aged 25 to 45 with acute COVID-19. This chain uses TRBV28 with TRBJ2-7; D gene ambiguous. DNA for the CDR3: TGTGCCAGCAGTTTTCAGCCAGGTACCTACGAGCAGTACTTC. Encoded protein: CASSFQPGTYEQYF.